The rows below give T cell receptor beta chains drawn from one sample of a study of T cell responses to AZD1222 COVID-19 vaccine. TCRdb keeps only in-frame clones here, not all; method: immunoSEQ multiplex PCR. Here the sample spans some 200,000 clones, about 90% being singletons. Here the sequenced sample was peripheral blood, taken on day 0 of AZD1222 vaccination. The receptors here all came from an adult in good health. Both conserved end residues are part of each CDR3. The order of the fields is J gene, V gene, clone size, D gene, CDR3 protein, CDR3 DNA. A D gene is named only where the DNA matches it firmly. Clone size is not always given. Where it is, it says once, few, many or a class for expanded clones.

TRBJ2-3,TRBV28,.,.,CASSGDPSTDTQYF,TGTGCCAGCAGCGGGGACCCTAGCACAGATACGCAGTATTTT
TRBJ2-3,TRBV10-3,.,.,CATLSGPGTDTQYF,TGTGCCACCCTGAGCGGGCCCGGCACAGATACGCAGTATTTT
TRBJ2-3,TRBV7-2,.,.,CASSLVPLSTDTQYF,TGTGCCAGCAGCTTAGTTCCACTCAGCACAGATACGCAGTATTTT
TRBJ2-2,TRBV3-1/TRBV3-2,once,.,CASSQVGAGELFF,TGTGCCAGCAGCCAAGTTGGTGCCGGGGAGCTGTTTTTT
TRBJ1-4,TRBV3-1/TRBV3-2,once,.,CASSPHYPHQLFF,TGTGCCAGCAGCCCGCACTACCCCCACCAACTGTTTTTT
TRBJ2-7,TRBV28,.,TRBD1,CASSLYPGTGDYEQYF,TGTGCCAGCAGTTTATATCCCGGGACAGGGGATTACGAGCAGTACTTC
TRBJ2-7,TRBV6-5,.,.,CASISWQGHEQYF,TGTGCCAGCATTTCGTGGCAGGGCCACGAGCAGTACTTC
TRBJ2-1,TRBV3-1/TRBV3-2,.,TRBD2,CASSRRASGPEVDEQFF,TGTGCCAGCAGCCGTCGGGCTAGCGGACCGGAGGTGGATGAGCAGTTCTTC
TRBJ2-7,TRBV5-6,.,.,CASSLQLHEQYF,TGTGCCAGCAGCTTGCAACTCCACGAGCAGTACTTC
TRBJ1-6,TRBV28,.,TRBD1,CASSQGQPLRPYSPLHF,TGTGCCAGCAGTCAGGGACAGCCCCTGCGACCTTATTCACCCCTCCACTTT
TRBJ1-4,TRBV7-9,.,TRBD1,CASSLWDRDGKLFF,TGTGCCAGCAGCTTATGGGACAGGGATGGAAAACTGTTTTTT
TRBJ1-5,TRBV30,.,.,CAWSRGGEQPQHF,TGTGCCTGGAGCCGGGGGGGCGAACAGCCCCAGCATTTT
TRBJ1-2,TRBV2,.,.,CASSFTSEDYGYTF,TGTGCCAGCAGTTTTACCTCAGAAGACTATGGCTACACCTTC
TRBJ2-7,TRBV21-1,.,.,CASSKKGTPGYSYEQYF,TGTGCCAGCAGCAAAAAGGGGACACCAGGTTACTCCTACGAGCAGTACTTT
TRBJ2-1,TRBV6-5,.,TRBD2,CASSYGDWGGQFF,TGTGCCAGCAGTTACGGAGACTGGGGGGGGCAGTTCTTC
TRBJ1-2,TRBV19,.,.,CASSNPSTGFYGYTF,TGTGCCAGTAGTAACCCTTCGACAGGTTTCTATGGCTACACCTTC
TRBJ2-7,TRBV7-9,.,.,CASSLRQSGLSYEQYF,TGTGCCAGCAGCTTAAGACAGTCCGGGCTCTCCTACGAGCAGTACTTC
TRBJ1-2,TRBV28,.,TRBD1,CASSLGSTGNYGYTF,TGTGCCAGCAGTTTGGGCTCGACAGGGAACTATGGCTACACCTTC
TRBJ2-1,TRBV4-2,.,TRBD2,CASSQAGAGGANEQFF,TGTGCCAGCAGCCAAGCGGGAGCGGGAGGGGCCAATGAGCAGTTCTTC
TRBJ1-5,TRBV28,.,.,CASSTASSNQPQHF,TGTGCCAGCAGTACAGCCTCCAGCAATCAGCCCCAGCATTTT
TRBJ2-7,TRBV5-6,.,.,CASSLTASSYEQYF,TGTGCCAGCAGCCTGACAGCTTCCTCCTACGAGCAGTACTTC
TRBJ2-1,TRBV7-9,.,TRBD1,CASSLAGGPGQQLF,TGTGCCAGCAGCTTAGCAGGGGGACCGGGACAGCAGCTCTTC
TRBJ2-7,TRBV9,.,.,CASSAQGFYEQYF,TGTGCCAGCAGCGCCCAGGGGTTCTACGAGCAGTACTTC
TRBJ2-5,TRBV5-6,.,.,CASSFYTLETQYF,TGTGCCAGCAGCTTTTACACGCTTGAGACCCAGTACTTC
TRBJ2-7,TRBV28,.,.,CASSFAGGTYEQYF,TGTGCCAGCAGTTTCGCTGGCGGAACCTACGAGCAGTACTTC
TRBJ2-7,TRBV10-3,.,.,CATARVYEQYF,TGTGCCACCGCGAGGGTCTACGAGCAGTACTTC
TRBJ1-4,TRBV4-2,.,.,CASSLRIGARNEKLFF,TGTGCCAGCAGCCTTAGAATAGGGGCGAGGAATGAAAAACTGTTTTTT
TRBJ2-3,TRBV5-1,.,TRBD1,CASSLMDRSTDTQYF,TGCGCCAGCAGTCTTATGGACAGGAGCACAGATACGCAGTATTTT
TRBJ2-1,TRBV7-9,.,.,CASSFGGPTTGEQFF,TGTGCCAGCAGCTTCGGGGGGCCCACCACCGGTGAGCAGTTCTTC
TRBJ1-6,TRBV6-6,.,.,CASIAQTHNSPLHF,TGTGCCAGCATAGCCCAGACTCATAATTCACCCCTCCACTTT
TRBJ2-1,TRBV9,.,.,CASSVASGRTYNEQFF,TGTGCCAGCAGCGTAGCTTCAGGTAGAACCTACAATGAGCAGTTCTTC
TRBJ2-7,TRBV6-5,.,.,CASSRVLGSYEQYF,TGTGCCAGCAGCCGCGTCTTGGGCAGCTACGAGCAGTACTTC
TRBJ2-5,TRBV7-9,.,TRBD2,CASSPALAGTQETQYF,TGTGCCAGCAGCCCGGCACTAGCGGGAACCCAAGAGACCCAGTACTTC
TRBJ1-4,TRBV19,.,TRBD1,CASSPRRGLEKLFF,TGTGCCAGTAGTCCCCGAAGGGGGCTCGAAAAACTGTTTTTT
TRBJ2-7,TRBV14,once,.,CASSQLGAAYEQYF,TGTGCCAGCAGCCAATTAGGAGCAGCCTACGAGCAGTACTTC
TRBJ2-3,TRBV28,.,TRBD2,CASGAGTSQYF,TGTGCCAGCGGAGCCGGGACTAGTCAGTATTTT
TRBJ2-7,TRBV5-1,.,TRBD2,CASSLGGTSGSYEQYF,TGCGCCAGCAGCTTGGGTGGGACTAGCGGATCCTACGAGCAGTACTTC
TRBJ1-4,TRBV28,.,.,CASSSQFQEKLFF,TGTGCCAGCAGTTCCCAGTTTCAAGAAAAACTGTTTTTT
TRBJ1-3,TRBV5-1,.,TRBD1,CASSLGQGGLSGNTIYF,TGCGCCAGCAGCTTGGGACAGGGTGGCCTTTCTGGAAACACCATATATTTT
TRBJ1-2,TRBV5-1,.,.,CASSSEPGAGGYTF,TGCGCCAGCAGCTCGGAGCCAGGGGCTGGTGGCTACACCTTC
TRBJ1-1,TRBV2,.,TRBD1,CASKTGLAEAFF,TGTGCCAGCAAGACAGGGCTCGCTGAAGCTTTCTTT
TRBJ1-4,TRBV4-1,.,.,CASSQTDTTNEKLFF,TGCGCCAGCAGCCAGACGGACACAACTAATGAAAAACTGTTTTTT
TRBJ2-5,TRBV28,.,TRBD2,CASSRGWGGRRETQYF,TGTGCCAGCAGCCGAGGATGGGGCGGGAGAAGAGAGACCCAGTACTTC
TRBJ2-7,TRBV7-2,.,.,CASSPEPTYEQYF,TGTGCCAGCAGCCCGGAGCCGACCTACGAGCAGTACTTC
TRBJ2-1,TRBV7-7,.,TRBD2,CASSSGTSPYNEQFF,TGTGCCAGCAGCTCCGGGACTAGCCCCTACAATGAGCAGTTCTTC
TRBJ1-4,TRBV5-1,few,.,CASSWRGATNEKLFF,TGCGCCAGCAGCTGGAGGGGAGCAACTAATGAAAAACTGTTTTTT
TRBJ1-2,TRBV5-5,many,.,CASSLSLSGAFYGYTF,TGTGCCAGCAGCTTGTCGCTGTCAGGGGCATTCTATGGCTACACCTTC
TRBJ1-3,TRBV5-4,.,.,CASSPSGSSGNTIYF,TGTGCCAGCAGCCCTTCAGGGAGCTCTGGAAACACCATATATTTT
TRBJ1-6,TRBV9,.,.,CASSAQGTGNSPLHF,TGTGCCAGCAGCGCACAGGGAACCGGGAATTCACCCCTCCACTTT
TRBJ1-3,TRBV6-1,.,TRBD1,CASSVGQGAAGNTIYF,TGTGCCAGCAGTGTTGGACAGGGGGCGGCAGGAAACACCATATATTTT
TRBJ1-5,TRBV20-1,.,.,CSASRGGGVEQPQHF,TGCAGTGCTAGTAGAGGTGGAGGGGTTGAGCAGCCCCAGCATTTT
TRBJ1-6,TRBV6-6,once,TRBD1,CASSQGQGAFVSPLHF,TGTGCCAGCAGCCAAGGACAGGGGGCTTTTGTTTCACCCCTCCACTTT
TRBJ2-1,TRBV10-1,.,TRBD2,CASTEGLAPYNEQFF,TGCGCCAGCACCGAAGGACTAGCGCCATACAATGAGCAGTTCTTC
TRBJ1-2,TRBV6-1,.,.,CASSERGGSYGYTF,TGTGCCAGCAGTGAAAGGGGTGGGAGCTATGGCTACACCTTC
TRBJ2-2,TRBV27,once,.,CASRVGAGRAPMNTGELFF,TGTGCCAGCAGGGTCGGGGCAGGGCGAGCACCTATGAACACCGGGGAGCTGTTTTTT